This TCR beta chain was retrieved from a study of T cell responses to AZD1222 COVID-19 vaccine. Study results and caveats: Seropositive at baseline were only a handful of AZD1222 recipients. Compared with day 0, the breadth and depth of the Spike-specific TCR repertoire rose significantly after two doses of AZD1222.

This CDR3 spans 14 amino acids. Germline CDR1 reads MNHEY; CDR2 reads SMNVEV (reference sequence). Trimming removed 3 bases from V and 1 base from J, with 9 bases in between. Concerning this clone itself: Its target is not known.

Some clones are missing from TCRdb's copy, which holds only in-frame ones; the method was immunoSEQ multiplex PCR. The data show roughly 160,000 clones, with approximately 93% seen just once and approximately 0.97% held by the top ten. The source is an adult in good health. This specimen was peripheral blood, taken on day 0 of AZD1222 vaccination. The chain couples TRBV27 to TRBJ1-1; no definite D call. The DNA of the CDR3 is TGTGCCAGCAGTTTTCGGCAGCCGAACACTGAAGCTTTCTTT. Translation gives CASSFRQPNTEAFF.